The clone carrying this TCR beta chain has a handful of counts. V lost 8 bases and J lost 6; bases outside the gene matches: 10. The germline CDR1 and CDR2 sequences are SEHNR and FQNEAQ (reference sequence). The CDR3 sequence is 14 residues long. This entry comes from a study of T-cell memory formation after mild COVID-19. TCRdb processed the 5' RACE reads anew with MiXCR; each CDR3 protein has one entry. Among some 160,000 distinct CDR3 sequences, 31% were seen once, and the ten largest hold around 13%. Source material: PBMCs or a T cell subset sorted from them (not recorded which). This TCR came from an adult woman who had mild COVID-19 (a few samples of this study predate the infection). Cell type and time point are not known. V is TRBV7-9 and J is TRBJ2-7, with 10 bases lining up with TRBD1. In nucleotides, the CDR3 is TGTGCCAGCGGGACAGGGGCCGGTATCAGCGAGCAGTACTTC. Protein product: CASGTGAGISEQYF.